The 5 T cell receptor beta chains given below trace back to one sample, sequenced in a study of T cell changes during pregnancy in multiple sclerosis. Measured with immunoSEQ multiplex PCR; TCRdb has only the in-frame clones, and not every one. The sample includes around 130,000 clones, around 95% seen only once; the top ten take 0.44%. The specimen was peripheral blood, collected after pregnancy. The receptor set was obtained from a female donor with multiple sclerosis, enrolled in a pregnancy study.

The chain links TRBV25-1 to TRBJ2-6; 8 bases map to TRBD1. Germline V gives CDR1 MGHDK, CDR2 SYGVNS. The CDR3 is made up of 18 amino acids. V was clipped by 5 bases and J by 1 base; unmatched bases: 10. The CDR3 nucleotides are TGTGCCAGCAGTCAAAGCAAGGGGACAGGTTCTGGGGCCAACGTCCTGACTTTC. Translated, it gives CASSQSKGTGSGANVLTF.

The V gene is TRBV6-1, the J gene TRBJ2-1; 10 bases are shared with TRBD2. This CDR3 has 17 residues. Trimming removed 0 bases from V and 6 bases from J; junction bases left unmatched: 8. The V gene's germline CDR1 is MNHNS and CDR2 SASEGT. The CDR3 coding sequence is TGTGCCAGCAGTGAAGCCCTCGCGCTAGCGGGAGTCAATGAGCAGTTCTTC. Amino acid sequence: CASSEALALAGVNEQFF.

V is TRBV11-1 and J is TRBJ2-3; D unresolved. The ends were cut back, 2 bases at V and 2 bases at J, with 5 bases in the middle. CDR1 and CDR2 from the germline V gene are SGHAT and FQDESV (reference sequence). The CDR3 has 13 amino acids. DNA of the CDR3: TGTGCCAGCAGCTTACAGGTCACAGATACGCAGTATTTT. Translated: CASSLQVTDTQYF.

This chain links TRBV5-6 with TRBJ1-4; 8 bases match TRBD1. V trimming: 2 bases; J trimming: 8 bases; junction bases outside the gene matches: 8. Germline V gives CDR1 SGHDT, CDR2 YYEEEE. The CDR3 consists of 15 residues. The CDR3 protein is CASSFDRGGGEKLFF. The CDR3 DNA reads TGTGCCAGCAGCTTCGACAGGGGAGGCGGCGAAAAACTGTTTTTT.

The table lists this clone with a few counts. The genes are TRBV7-9 and TRBJ1-3; D remains ambiguous. V was shortened by 1 base and J by 0 bases, with 7 bases between the two germline ends. The CDR3 is 15 residues long. In germline, CDR1 is SEHNR, CDR2 FQNEAQ (reference sequence). In DNA form, the CDR3 reads TGTGCCAGCAGCTTAGGCAGTTCCTCTGGAAACACCATATATTTT. Amino acids: CASSLGSSSGNTIYF.